This note documents a single T cell receptor beta chain sequence. These data originate in a study of CD8 T cells in ankylosing spondylitis. Generation of TCR beta libraries employed quantitative 5'-RACE incorporating molecular barcodes. TCRdb called the 5' RACE reads again in MiXCR, with one record for every CDR3 protein. Of over 60,000 distinct CDR3 sequences in the sample, roughly 5% were seen once. This TCR was sampled from a male donor with ankylosing spondylitis or in good health (not recorded which). The sequenced sample consisted of blood, either unsorted or a sorted T cell fraction (not recorded which).

The CDR3 nucleotides are TGTGCCAGCAGTGAAACAGGGGGGACTGAAGCTTTCTTT. Its protein product is CASSETGGTEAFF. The V call is TRBV25-1, the J call TRBJ1-1; TRBD1 agrees at 8 bases. Germline loops: CDR1 MGHDK, CDR2 SYGVNS. CDR3 length: 13 amino acids. J was trimmed by 5 bases and V by 2 bases; bases with no gene match: 1.